This T cell receptor (beta chain) was found in a study of T-cell memory formation after mild COVID-19. The CDR3 sequence is 15 residues long. Germline CDR1 and CDR2: DFQATT and SNEGSKA (reference sequence). The V gene end was trimmed by 4 bases and the J gene end by 5 bases; junction bases not matched to a gene: 10. The study, taken as a whole, reports: The authors did not confirm SARS-CoV-2 specificity of second-wave clones peaking day 37. Contracting clones from day 15 to 85 showed balanced CD4/CD8; later expanders favored CD4+.

As concerns this clonotype: The antigen is unknown.

5'RACE, which relied on constant-segment primers, yielded TCR alpha and TCR beta cDNA libraries carrying sample barcodes and UMIs. TCRdb reprocessed the 5' RACE reads via MiXCR and lists one record per CDR3 protein. Of some 160,000 distinct CDR3 sequences in the sample, less than 40% are singletons; the top ten hold around 12%. The chain is built from TRBV20-1 and TRBJ2-1; 8 nucleotides line up with TRBD2. This TCR came from an adult woman who had mild COVID-19 (a few samples of this study predate the infection). Cell type and time point are not known. The sequenced sample was PBMCs or a T cell subset sorted from them (not recorded which). CDR3 residues: CSAKHSGRGNNEQFF. Here the CDR3 DNA reads TGCAGTGCTAAACACAGCGGGAGAGGCAACAATGAGCAGTTCTTC.